One sample yielded the 21 T cell receptor beta chains listed below, sequenced in a study of T cells after yellow fever vaccination. MiXCR, run by TCRdb on the 5' RACE reads, gives a single entry per CDR3 protein. The table includes 620,000 or so distinct CDR3 sequences, around 12% detected once. Here the sequenced sample was PBMCs, taken on the day of the yellow fever booster vaccination. The receptors were sampled from a man aged 30 to 45 who received the YFV17D yellow fever vaccine.

The chain uses TRBV7-9 and TRBJ2-7; D is perhaps TRBD2 (5 bases). CDR1 and CDR2 (germline): SEHNR, FQNEAQ (reference sequence). V dropped 5 bases and J dropped 4 bases, with 12 bases sitting between them. There are 13 residues in the CDR3. CDR3 nucleotide sequence: TGTGCCAGCAGCCCCCGGGGTATGTACGAGCAGTACTTC. Translating it yields CASSPRGMYEQYF.

This chain links TRBV28 with TRBJ1-2; D ambiguous. This CDR3 is built from 13 residues. Germline V CDR1 and CDR2: MDHEN, SYDVKM. V lost 0 bases to trimming and J lost 8 bases, with 10 bases between them. The CDR3, as DNA: TGTGCCAGCAGTTTATGGAGGGCGGGAGGCTACACCTTC. Amino acid sequence: CASSLWRAGGYTF.

This clonotype was seen at least ten times. The V call is TRBV27, the J call TRBJ2-7, with 9 bases identical to TRBD1. The trim removed 5 bases at V and 4 bases at J, leaving 9 bases unmatched. CDR3 length equals 15 residues. The germline V gene has CDR1 MNHEY and CDR2 SMNVEV (reference sequence). As DNA, the CDR3 is TGTGCCAGCAGTCCTGGGACAGGGAGAGTATACGAGCAGTACTTC. Protein: CASSPGTGRVYEQYF.

DNA for the CDR3: TGTGCCAGCAGCTTGGATAAGCGCGAGCAGTACTTC. This encodes CASSLDKREQYF. The chain has TRBV7-2 and TRBJ2-7; unclear D gene. This CDR3 region has 12 residues. The germline CDR1 and CDR2 sequences are SGHTA and FQGNSA. The V gene lost 3 bases and the J gene lost 6 bases, with 9 bases spanning the gap. Full variable domain (rest looked up from reference TRBV7-2 and TRBJ2-7): GAGVSQSPSNKVTEKGKDVELRCDPISGHTALYWYRQSLGQGLEFLIYFQGNSAPDKSGLPSDRFSAERTGGSVSTLTIQRTQQEDSAVYLCASSLDKREQYFGPGTRLTVT.

This chain connects TRBV5-1 to TRBJ2-7; D remains unclear. CDR3 length: 13 amino acids. The V and J ends lost 4 bases and 0 bases respectively, with 8 bases between them. Germline CDR1 SGHRS, CDR2 YFSETQ. CDR3 loop: CASSQLSSYEQYF. The DNA for the CDR3 is TGCGCCAGCAGCCAACTTAGCTCCTACGAGCAGTACTTC. Based on the CDR3 plus reference TRBV5-1 and TRBJ2-7, the full variable domain is KAGVTQTPRYLIKTRGQQVTLSCSPISGHRSVSWYQQTPGQGLQFLFEYFSETQRNKGNFPGRFSGRQFSNSRSEMNVSTLELGDSALYLCASSQLSSYEQYFGPGTRLTVT.

The sample holds a few counts of this clonotype. V is TRBV5-5 and J is TRBJ2-1; 9 positions agree with TRBD1. Germline-derived CDR1 and CDR2 are SGHKS and YYEKEE (reference sequence). The CDR3 is made up of 15 amino acids. Unmatched junction bases numbered 7, after V lost 4 bases and J lost 5 bases. CDR3 DNA sequence: TGTGCCAGCAGCACCCGGGACAGGGCCGACAATGAGCAGTTCTTC. Amino acid sequence: CASSTRDRADNEQFF.

This clonotype was seen a few times. The V and J genes are TRBV10-3 and TRBJ2-3; 10 bases agree with TRBD2. The CDR3 is 17 residues long. Germline CDR1 is ENHRY and CDR2 is SYGVKD. V shed 0 bases and J 3 bases; nucleotides not matched to a gene: 6. CDR3 nucleotides: TGTGCCATCAGTGAGTCGCGATTAGCGGGAGGAACAGATACGCAGTATTTT. It yields the protein CAISESRLAGGTDTQYF.

This clonotype came up a few times. The J gene is TRBJ2-7, the V gene TRBV10-3, with 12 bases aligning to TRBD1. Germline CDR1 and CDR2: ENHRY and SYGVKD. This CDR3 has 15 residues. The V segment lost 4 bases and the J segment 4 bases; nucleotides outside the gene matches: 5. The CDR3 DNA reads as TGTGCCATCAGTGGCGGGACAGGGGGCAGTTACGAGCAGTACTTC. Translated, it gives CAISGGTGGSYEQYF.

This clonotype has more than one count but fewer than ten. This rearrangement joins TRBV2 to TRBJ1-1, with no clear D. This CDR3 region has 13 residues. V shed 9 bases and J shed 3 bases, with 14 bases lying between them. CDR1 is SNHLY and CDR2 is FYNNEI in the germline V gene. This CDR3 reads CASPPKPDTEAFF. CDR3 nucleotide sequence: TGTGCCAGTCCCCCCAAACCGGACACTGAAGCTTTCTTT.

The rearrangement joins TRBV28 to TRBJ2-2; TRBD1 matches 9 bases. CDR3 size: 14 residues. The V gene's germline CDR1 is MDHEN and CDR2 SYDVKM. V lost 7 bases to trimming and J lost 4 bases; unmatched junction nucleotides: 4. The CDR3 sequence: CASTTGGITGELFF. CDR3 sequence (DNA): TGTGCCAGCACAACAGGGGGCATCACCGGGGAGCTGTTTTTT.

The table lists this clonotype with a few counts. The V call is TRBV12-3 or TRBV12-4, the J call TRBJ2-1; 7 bases map to TRBD2. V gave up 5 bases and J gave up 7 bases; unmatched junction bases: 17. This CDR3 is 17 amino acids long. DNA for the CDR3: TGTGCCAGCAGTCCCCCGGGACTAACCTCGGGGCGGAATGAGCAGTTCTTC. This encodes CASSPPGLTSGRNEQFF.

The chain employs TRBV18 and TRBJ2-1; 9 positions agree with TRBD2. Germline-derived CDR1 and CDR2 are KGHSH and LQKENI. V trimming: 0 bases; J trimming: 6 bases; junction bases outside the gene matches: 3. The CDR3 is made up of 15 amino acids. CDR3 DNA sequence: TGTGCCAGCTCACCACCGAGCGGGAGGATCAATGAGCAGTTCTTC. It encodes CASSPPSGRINEQFF.

Only a few counts were recorded for this clonotype. The rearrangement uses TRBV20-1 and TRBJ2-7; TRBD2 is a possible D gene (5 bases). The CDR3 length is 8 residues. Germline V CDR1 and CDR2: DFQATT, SNEGSKA (reference sequence). The CDR3 here is CSRGEQYF. The CDR3 DNA reads as TGCAGCCGGGGCGAGCAGTACTTC.

The CDR3 is CASKNNGYNEQFF. In nucleotides, the CDR3 is TGTGCCAGCAAAAATAACGGCTACAATGAGCAGTTCTTC. V is TRBV6-2 or TRBV6-3 and J is TRBJ2-1; D ambiguous. Germline CDR1 reads MNHEY; CDR2 reads SVGEGT. The CDR3 runs to 13 residues. V was shortened by 7 bases and J by 3 bases, with 10 bases between the two germline ends.

This clonotype was seen only a few times. V and J are TRBV5-1 and TRBJ2-3; D not resolved. Trimming cost V 5 bases and J 2 bases, with 12 bases left between them. The CDR3 extends over 14 amino acids. Germline CDR1 reads SGHRS; CDR2 reads YFSETQ. DNA for the CDR3: TGCGCCAGCAGTGTGGGGTACTCCACAGATACGCAGTATTTT. Protein sequence: CASSVGYSTDTQYF.

The J gene is TRBJ2-7, the V gene TRBV10-3; no definite D call. Germline lookup yields CDR1 ENHRY and CDR2 SYGVKD. The CDR3 length is 14 residues. The V and J ends lost 8 bases and 7 bases respectively, with 21 bases between them. The chain's CDR3 is CAIGQVGSRVEQYF. CDR3 in DNA: TGTGCCATCGGGCAGGTAGGGTCCCGTGTGGAGCAGTACTTC.

In this sample, this clonotype turned up a few times. The chain is built from TRBV12-3 or TRBV12-4 and TRBJ2-7; D remains ambiguous. The CDR3 contains 11 residues. Trimming cost V 6 bases and J 5 bases, with 8 bases left between them. The CDR3 coding sequence is TGTGCCAGCAGCCGTTACCACGAGCAGTACTTC. This encodes CASSRYHEQYF.

This clonotype was seen only a few times. The V and J genes are TRBV19 and TRBJ2-2, with 7 bases identical to TRBD2. This CDR3 contains 18 residues. Germline V gene data show CDR1 as LNHDA and CDR2 as SQIVND (reference sequence). J was trimmed by 1 base and V by 10 bases; bases with no gene match: 18. The CDR3 protein is CATLRKTSVVWNTGELFF. CDR3 coding DNA: TGTGCCACCCTAAGAAAAACTAGCGTCGTGTGGAACACCGGGGAGCTGTTTTTT. Full variable domain (rest looked up from reference TRBV19 and TRBJ2-2): DGGITQSPKYLFRKEGQNVTLSCEQNLNHDAMYWYRQDPGQGLRLIYYSQIVNDFQKGDIAEGYSVSREKKESFPLTVTSAQKNPTAFYLCATLRKTSVVWNTGELFFGEGSRLTVL.

J is TRBJ2-3 and V is TRBV29-1; D uncertain. Trimming removed 5 bases from V and 0 bases from J, with 12 bases in between. Per the germline V gene, CDR1 is SQVTM and CDR2 is ANQGSEA. The CDR3 has 14 residues. The CDR3 DNA follows: TGCAGCGTTTCTAGACTGGTTAGCACAGATACGCAGTATTTT. It encodes CSVSRLVSTDTQYF.

This chain joins TRBV6-1 and TRBJ2-3; TRBD2 might be the D (7 bases). Per germline, CDR1 MNHNS and CDR2 SASEGT. V lost 7 bases to trimming and J lost 1 base, with 18 bases between them. The CDR3 runs to 16 residues. The CDR3 region has the DNA TGTGCCAGCACCCCCGATCGGGGGGCGGGCACAGATACGCAGTATTTT. Translation gives CASTPDRGAGTDTQYF.

The V call is TRBV12-3 or TRBV12-4, the J call TRBJ2-7; 10 bases align to TRBD1. Losses at the gene ends were 6 bases for V and 4 bases for J; bases not matched to a gene: 9. CDR3 length: 15 amino acids. For the CDR3, the DNA is TGTGCCAGCAGCCCCCGCGGACAGGGGGAATACGAGCAGTACTTC. This encodes CASSPRGQGEYEQYF.